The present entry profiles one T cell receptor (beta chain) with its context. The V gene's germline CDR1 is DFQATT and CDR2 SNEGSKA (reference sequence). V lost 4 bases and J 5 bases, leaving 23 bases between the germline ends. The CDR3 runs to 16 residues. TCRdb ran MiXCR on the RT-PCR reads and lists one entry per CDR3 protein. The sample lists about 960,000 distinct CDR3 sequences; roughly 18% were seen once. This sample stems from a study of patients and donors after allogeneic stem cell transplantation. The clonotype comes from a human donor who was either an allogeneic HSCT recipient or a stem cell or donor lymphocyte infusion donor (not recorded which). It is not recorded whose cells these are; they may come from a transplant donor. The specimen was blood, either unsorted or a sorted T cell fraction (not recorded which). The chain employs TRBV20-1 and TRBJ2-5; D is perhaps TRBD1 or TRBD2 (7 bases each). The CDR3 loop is CSAIRGGGGFRETQYF. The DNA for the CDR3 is TGCAGTGCTATAAGGGGAGGGGGCGGATTTCGGGAGACCCAGTACTTC.